What follows describes a single T cell receptor (beta chain). The antigen is not known. This sample is drawn from a study of cytomegalovirus exposure and HLA in healthy donors. Study at large: Within an early data release were approximately 85 million unique TCRs drawn from HLA-typed donors.

Study outcomes and limitations: The study found most TCR sequences rare, yet found some public TCRs in many donors. It was in a later analysis that TCR association rates were seen to vary by HLA locus, highest for DRB1 and lowest for HLA-C.

Per the germline V gene, CDR1 is SNHLY and CDR2 is FYNNEI. Trimming took 4 bases from V and 4 from J; bases not matched to a gene: 2. The CDR3 runs 13 residues. This PCR relied on a set of 60 Vbeta primers and 13 Jbeta primers. Sequencing was performed with immunoSEQ multiplex PCR; in TCRdb, only in-frame clones are kept and a portion is missing. Recorded for this sample: about 34,000 clones. Source material: PBMCs. The sequence derives from a woman aged 40 to 55 in good health and CMV-seropositive. This chain connects TRBV2 to TRBJ2-5; 8 positions match TRBD2. The DNA of the CDR3 is TGTGCCAGCAGTGGGCTAGCGGGAGAGACCCAGTACTTC. As protein: CASSGLAGETQYF.